In this sample, the clone carrying this TCR beta chain turned up once. The data were taken from a study of blood T cells in healthy people across ages. Through a sample-barcoded 5' primer and a J-beta primer mix, a second PCR was run for roughly 6 to 11 cycles. A 12-random-nucleotide template-switch adaptor tagged each cDNA molecule. MiXCR was run by TCRdb on the 5' RACE reads, yielding one entry per CDR3 protein. The data hold some 1.7 million distinct CDR3 sequences, with roughly 27% observed a single time. The germline gives CDR1 MGHRA, CDR2 YSYEKL. The CDR3 totals 15 residues. V was trimmed by 2 bases and J by 10 bases, leaving 15 bases between them.

The chain has TRBV4-1 and TRBJ1-6; no firm D call. Sequenced: blood. The source of this sequence is a woman in her 30s in good health. For the CDR3, the DNA is TGCGCCAGCAGCCAACCCACCGGGATAGGGTCACCCCTCCACTTT. Encoded protein: CASSQPTGIGSPLHF.